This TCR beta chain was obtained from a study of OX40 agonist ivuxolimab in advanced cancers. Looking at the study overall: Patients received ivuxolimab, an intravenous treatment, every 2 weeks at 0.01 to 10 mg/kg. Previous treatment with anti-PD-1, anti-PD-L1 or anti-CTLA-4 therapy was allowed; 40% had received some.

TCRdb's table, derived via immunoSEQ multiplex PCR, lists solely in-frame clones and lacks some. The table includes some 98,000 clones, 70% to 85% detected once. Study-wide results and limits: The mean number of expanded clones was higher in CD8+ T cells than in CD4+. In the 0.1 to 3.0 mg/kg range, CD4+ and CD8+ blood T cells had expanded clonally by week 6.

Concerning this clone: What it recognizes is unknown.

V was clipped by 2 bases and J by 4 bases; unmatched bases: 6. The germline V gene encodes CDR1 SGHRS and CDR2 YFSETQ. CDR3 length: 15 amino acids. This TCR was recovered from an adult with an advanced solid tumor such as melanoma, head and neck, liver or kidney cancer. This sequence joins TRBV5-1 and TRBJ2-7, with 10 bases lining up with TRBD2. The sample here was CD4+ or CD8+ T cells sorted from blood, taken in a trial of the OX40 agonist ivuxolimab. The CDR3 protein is CASSFGTSVGYEQYF. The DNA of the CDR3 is TGCGCCAGCAGCTTCGGGACTAGCGTAGGGTACGAGCAGTACTTC.